This TCR beta chain comes out of a study of radiotherapy plus CTLA-4 blockade in lung cancer. Study-wide context: Patients showed objective responses in 15% to 20% of cases, and disease control was achieved by under 40%. Study-level points and caveats: The authors reported that early blood T cell clone dynamics, with interferon-beta, best predicted response. After treatment with radiotherapy plus ipilimumab, TCR clones that came from the tumor expanded in blood.

About this clone itself: Its cognate antigen is unknown.

Germline V gene sequence: CDR1 LGHNA, CDR2 YNFKEQ. With 4 bases clipped from V and 10 bases from J, the junction kept 14 bases outside the gene matches. This CDR3 spans 16 amino acids. Profiled with immunoSEQ multiplex PCR; TCRdb holds only in-frame clones, not every one. The table records some 49,000 clones, about 85% of them present only once. In chemo-refractory metastatic non-small-cell lung cancer, patients got ipilimumab CTLA-4 blockade together with focal radiation. The rearrangement links TRBV4-2 to TRBJ2-1; 9 bases line up with TRBD2. The TCR originated in a human donor with non-small cell lung cancer whose response to radiotherapy plus ipilimumab could not be evaluated. Sequenced material: peripheral blood, taken from a patient treated with radiotherapy plus ipilimumab. Written as DNA, the CDR3 is TGTGCCAGCAGCCTCAACCCGGGGCGGGAGGGCCGCGAGCAGTTCTTC. This gives the protein CASSLNPGREGREQFF.